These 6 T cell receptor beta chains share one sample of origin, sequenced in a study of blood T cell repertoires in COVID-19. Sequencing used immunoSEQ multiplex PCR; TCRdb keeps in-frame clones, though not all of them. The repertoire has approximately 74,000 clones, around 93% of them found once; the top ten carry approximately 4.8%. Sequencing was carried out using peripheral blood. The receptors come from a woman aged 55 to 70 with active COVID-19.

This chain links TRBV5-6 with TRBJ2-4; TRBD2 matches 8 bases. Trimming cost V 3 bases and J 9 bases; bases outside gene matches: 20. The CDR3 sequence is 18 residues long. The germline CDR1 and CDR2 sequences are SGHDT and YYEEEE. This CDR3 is CASSSALEFSGNSGIQYF. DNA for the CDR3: TGTGCCAGCAGCTCGGCTCTTGAGTTTAGCGGGAATTCGGGCATTCAGTACTTC.

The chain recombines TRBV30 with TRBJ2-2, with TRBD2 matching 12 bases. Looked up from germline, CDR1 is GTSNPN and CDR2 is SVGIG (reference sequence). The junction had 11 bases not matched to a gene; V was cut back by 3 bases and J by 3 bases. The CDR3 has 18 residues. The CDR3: CAWSNRLAGVRDTGELFF. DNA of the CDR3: TGTGCCTGGAGCAATAGACTAGCGGGAGTAAGGGACACCGGGGAGCTGTTTTTT.

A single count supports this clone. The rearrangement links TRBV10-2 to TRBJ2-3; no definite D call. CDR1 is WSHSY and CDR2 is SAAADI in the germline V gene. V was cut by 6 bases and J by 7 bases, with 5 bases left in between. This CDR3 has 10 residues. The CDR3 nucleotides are TGCGCCAGCAGCTCGTATACGCAGTATTTT. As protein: CASSSYTQYF.

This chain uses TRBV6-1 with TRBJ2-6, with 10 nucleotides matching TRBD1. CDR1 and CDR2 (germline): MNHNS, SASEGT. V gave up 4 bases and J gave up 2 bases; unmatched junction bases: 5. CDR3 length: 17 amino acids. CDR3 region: CASSVRQGAPGANVLTF. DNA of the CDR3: TGTGCCAGCAGTGTAAGACAGGGGGCGCCTGGGGCCAACGTCCTGACTTTC.

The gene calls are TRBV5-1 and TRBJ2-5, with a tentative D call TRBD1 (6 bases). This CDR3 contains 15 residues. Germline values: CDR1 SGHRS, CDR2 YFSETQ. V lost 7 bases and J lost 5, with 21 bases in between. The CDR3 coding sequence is TGCGCCAGCGCTAACAGGGACACGCTATCGGAGACCCAGTACTTC. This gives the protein CASANRDTLSETQYF.

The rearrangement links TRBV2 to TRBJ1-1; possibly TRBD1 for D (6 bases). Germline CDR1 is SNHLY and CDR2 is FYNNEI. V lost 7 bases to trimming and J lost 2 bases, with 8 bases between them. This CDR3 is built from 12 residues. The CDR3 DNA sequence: TGTGCCAGCACAGGGGACAACACTGAAGCTTTCTTT. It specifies CASTGDNTEAFF.